This TCR beta chain stems from a study of OX40 agonist ivuxolimab in advanced cancers. The method was immunoSEQ multiplex PCR; TCRdb's version includes in-frame clones alone and lacks a portion of them. Of about 92,000 clones detected, roughly 91% appear once; the ten largest clones hold approximately 0.32%. From germline, CDR1 is SGHTA and CDR2 FQGNSA. Trimming took 8 bases from V and 0 from J, leaving 14 bases between them. This CDR3 spans 14 amino acids. The origin of this receptor is an adult with an advanced solid tumor such as melanoma, head and neck, liver or kidney cancer. The sequenced sample was CD4+ or CD8+ T cells sorted from blood, obtained in a trial of the OX40 agonist ivuxolimab. The chain carries TRBV7-2 and TRBJ2-7, with TRBD2 as a possible D gene (6 bases). The CDR3: CASSRAGSSYEQYF. The CDR3 DNA reads TGTGCCAGCTCTAGAGCGGGCAGCTCCTACGAGCAGTACTTC. Based on the CDR3 plus reference TRBV7-2 and TRBJ2-7, the full variable domain is GAGVSQSPSNKVTEKGKDVELRCDPISGHTALYWYRQSLGQGLEFLIYFQGNSAPDKSGLPSDRFSAERTGGSVSTLTIQRTQQEDSAVYLCASSRAGSSYEQYFGPGTRLTVT.